The next 7 T cell receptor beta chains were all read from a single sample in a study of T cell clusters in autoimmune cytopenias. TRB rearrangements were amplified by touch-down multiplex PCR with mixed TRB-A/B primers. TCRdb reworked the multiplex PCR reads into one entry per CDR3 protein, no DNA. In all, the sample yields about 7,500 distinct CDR3 sequences. About 37,500 genome equivalents of blood DNA were amplified for TRB. Sequences were obtained from peripheral blood. The receptors originated from a human donor with an autoimmune cytopenia or autoimmune hepatitis (not recorded which).

Measured by frequency, this clonotype is medium-sized. The chain carries TRBV20-1 and TRBJ1-2. CDR1 is DFQATT, CDR2 SNEGSKA, per germline (reference sequence). This CDR3 spans 11 amino acids. Here the CDR3 reads CSARGLHGYTF.

This clonotype is classed as medium-sized by frequency. CDR3 in amino acids: CASSYSTGGETQYF. V gene TRBV6-5 combines with J gene TRBJ2-5; TCRdb proposes TRBD1, but this gene call is untestable without DNA. The CDR3 runs to 14 residues. Germline lookup yields CDR1 MNHEY and CDR2 SVGAGI.

V is TRBV5-1 and J is TRBJ2-3; TCRdb indicates TRBD2, and absent DNA this call remains unverified. Germline-derived CDR1 and CDR2 are SGHRS and YFSETQ. This CDR3 region has 14 residues. The CDR3 sequence: CASSLESGTDTQYF.

The genes are TRBV20-1 and TRBJ1-2; TCRdb returns TRBD1, unconfirmable since there is no DNA. This CDR3 has 16 amino acids. CDR1 and CDR2 from the germline V gene are DFQATT and SNEGSKA (reference sequence). CDR3: CSARAGQEIANYGYTF.

This chain joins TRBV6-2 or TRBV6-3 and TRBJ2-1; TCRdb names TRBD2, which stays unverified in the absence of DNA. From germline, CDR1 is MNHEY and CDR2 SVGEGT. This CDR3 region has 15 residues. CDR3 amino acids: CASSYSGLEVTEQFF.

CDR3 sequence reads: CASTSFNSGNTIYF. The chain joins TRBV6-5 to TRBJ1-3. This CDR3 spans 14 amino acids. Germline CDR1 is MNHEY and CDR2 is SVGAGI.

This clonotype shows up as medium-sized by frequency. The V and J genes are TRBV10-3 and TRBJ2-1; TCRdb returns TRBD2, unconfirmable since there is no DNA. Per the germline V gene, CDR1 is ENHRY and CDR2 is SYGVKD. The CDR3 extends over 14 amino acids. The CDR3 region is CAISEVAGYNEQFF.